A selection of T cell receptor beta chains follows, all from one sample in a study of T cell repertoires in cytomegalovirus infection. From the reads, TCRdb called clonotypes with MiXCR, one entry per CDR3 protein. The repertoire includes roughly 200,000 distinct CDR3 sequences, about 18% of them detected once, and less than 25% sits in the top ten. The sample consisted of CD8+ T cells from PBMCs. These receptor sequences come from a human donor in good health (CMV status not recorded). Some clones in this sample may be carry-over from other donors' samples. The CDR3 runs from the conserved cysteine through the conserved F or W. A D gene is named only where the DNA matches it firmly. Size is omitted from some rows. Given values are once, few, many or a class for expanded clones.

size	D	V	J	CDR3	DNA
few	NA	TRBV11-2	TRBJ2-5	CASSLDWGARETQYF	TGTGCCAGCAGCTTAGATTGGGGGGCCCGAGAGACCCAGTACTTC
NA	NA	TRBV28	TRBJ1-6	CASREGPSSYNSPLHF	TGTGCCAGCAGGGAAGGCCCGAGCTCCTATAATTCACCCCTCCACTTT
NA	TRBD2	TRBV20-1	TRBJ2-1	CSANGGWSYNEQFF	TGCAGTGCTAACGGGGGGTGGTCCTACAATGAGCAGTTCTTC
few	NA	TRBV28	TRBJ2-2	CASRPRLGGGGELFF	TGTGCCAGCAGACCTCGACTAGGCGGTGGCGGGGAGCTGTTTTTT
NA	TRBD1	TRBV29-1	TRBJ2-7	CSVGRGTGNSYEQYF	TGCAGCGTTGGTAGGGGGACAGGGAACTCCTACGAGCAGTACTTC
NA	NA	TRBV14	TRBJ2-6	CASSQGRRASSGANVLTF	TGTGCCAGCAGCCAAGGGCGACGGGCAAGCTCTGGGGCCAACGTCCTGACTTTC
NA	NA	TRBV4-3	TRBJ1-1	CASRLSGSTEAFF	TGCGCCAGCAGACTCTCCGGGTCCACTGAAGCTTTCTTT
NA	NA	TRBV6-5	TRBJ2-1	CASSYAGWGEQFF	TGTGCCAGCAGTTACGCGGGGTGGGGGGAGCAGTTCTTC
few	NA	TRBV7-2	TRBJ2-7	CASSDRLYEQYF	TGTGCCAGCAGCGACAGGTTATACGAGCAGTACTTC
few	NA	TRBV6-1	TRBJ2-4	CASIGGLDIQYF	TGTGCCAGCATAGGGGGTTTGGACATTCAGTACTTC
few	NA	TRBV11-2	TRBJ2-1	CASSLRPGGPRDEQFF	TGTGCCAGCAGCCTTCGGCCCGGGGGGCCGAGGGATGAGCAGTTCTTC
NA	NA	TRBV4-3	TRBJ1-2	CASSQDWAGDGYTF	TGCGCCAGCAGCCAAGATTGGGCAGGGGATGGCTACACCTTC
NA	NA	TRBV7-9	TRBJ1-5	CASSLGTAANQPQHF	TGTGCCAGCAGCTTAGGGACAGCCGCCAATCAGCCCCAGCATTTT
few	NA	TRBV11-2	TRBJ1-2	CASSLGTDTNGYTF	TGTGCCAGCAGCTTAGGGACAGATACTAATGGCTACACCTTC
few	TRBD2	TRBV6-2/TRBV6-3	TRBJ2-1	CASSYGSGANEQFF	TGTGCCAGCAGTTACGGGAGCGGGGCCAATGAGCAGTTCTTC
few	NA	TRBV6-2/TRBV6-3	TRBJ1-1	CASSYPDRNTEAFF	TGTGCCAGCAGTTACCCGGACAGGAACACTGAAGCTTTCTTT
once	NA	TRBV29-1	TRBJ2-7	CSVRQPDLYEQYF	TGCAGCGTCCGACAGCCTGACCTTTACGAGCAGTACTTC
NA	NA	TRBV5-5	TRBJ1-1	CASSQLIQTGNTEAFF	TGTGCCAGCAGCCAGCTGATTCAGACAGGGAACACTGAAGCTTTCTTT
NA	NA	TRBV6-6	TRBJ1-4	CASLQGDEKLFF	TGTGCCAGCCTACAGGGAGATGAAAAACTGTTTTTT
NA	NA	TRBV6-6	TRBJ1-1	CAGGEGSTEAFF	TGTGCCGGGGGGGAGGGTTCCACTGAAGCTTTCTTT
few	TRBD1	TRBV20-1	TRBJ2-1	CSASLGQVHEQFF	TGCAGTGCTAGTCTCGGACAGGTCCATGAGCAGTTCTTC
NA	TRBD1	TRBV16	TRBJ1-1	CASSQFPTDRERGEAFF	TGTGCCAGCAGCCAATTTCCAACGGACAGGGAAAGGGGTGAAGCTTTCTTT
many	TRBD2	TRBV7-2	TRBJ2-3	CASSLVAGEADTQYF	TGTGCCAGCAGCTTAGTAGCGGGGGAGGCAGATACGCAGTATTTT
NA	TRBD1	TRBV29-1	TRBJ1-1	CSAVTGGVTEAFF	TGCAGCGCTGTGACAGGGGGCGTCACTGAAGCTTTCTTT
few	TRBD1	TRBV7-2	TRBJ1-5	CASSTGTDSNQPQHF	TGTGCCAGCAGCACGGGGACAGATAGCAATCAGCCCCAGCATTTT
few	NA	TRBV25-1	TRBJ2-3	CASKQYGSTDTQYF	TGTGCCAGCAAGCAGTACGGTAGCACAGATACGCAGTATTTT
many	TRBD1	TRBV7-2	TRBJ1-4	CASSFGTGSEKLFF	TGTGCCAGCAGCTTTGGGACAGGGAGTGAAAAACTGTTTTTT